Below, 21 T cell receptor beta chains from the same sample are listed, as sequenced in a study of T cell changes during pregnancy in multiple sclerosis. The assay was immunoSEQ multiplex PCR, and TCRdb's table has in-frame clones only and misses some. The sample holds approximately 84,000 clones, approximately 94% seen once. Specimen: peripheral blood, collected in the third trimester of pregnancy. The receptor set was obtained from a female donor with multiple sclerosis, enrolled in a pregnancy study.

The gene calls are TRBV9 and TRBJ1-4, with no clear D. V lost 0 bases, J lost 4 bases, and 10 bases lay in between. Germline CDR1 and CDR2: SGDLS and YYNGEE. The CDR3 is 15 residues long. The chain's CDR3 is CASSVGADLNEKLFF. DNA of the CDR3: TGTGCCAGCAGCGTAGGGGCAGATCTTAATGAAAAACTGTTTTTT.

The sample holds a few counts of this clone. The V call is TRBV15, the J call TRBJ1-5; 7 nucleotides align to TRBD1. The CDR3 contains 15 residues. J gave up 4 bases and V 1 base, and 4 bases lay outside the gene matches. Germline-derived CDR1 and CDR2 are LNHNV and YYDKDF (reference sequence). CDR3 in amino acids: CATSRGGDSNQPQHF. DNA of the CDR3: TGTGCCACCAGCAGAGGGGGGGACAGTAATCAGCCCCAGCATTTT.

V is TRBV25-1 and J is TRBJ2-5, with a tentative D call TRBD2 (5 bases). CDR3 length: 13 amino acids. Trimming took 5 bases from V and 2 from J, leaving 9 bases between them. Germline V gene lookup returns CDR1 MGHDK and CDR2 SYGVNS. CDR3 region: CASSWGVQETQYF. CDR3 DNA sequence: TGTGCCAGCAGTTGGGGAGTTCAAGAGACCCAGTACTTC.

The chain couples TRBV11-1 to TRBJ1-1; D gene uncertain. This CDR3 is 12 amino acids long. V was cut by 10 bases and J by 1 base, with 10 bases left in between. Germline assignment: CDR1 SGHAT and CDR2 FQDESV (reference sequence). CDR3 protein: CATRGENTEAFF. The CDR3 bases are TGTGCCACCCGTGGAGAGAACACTGAAGCTTTCTTT.

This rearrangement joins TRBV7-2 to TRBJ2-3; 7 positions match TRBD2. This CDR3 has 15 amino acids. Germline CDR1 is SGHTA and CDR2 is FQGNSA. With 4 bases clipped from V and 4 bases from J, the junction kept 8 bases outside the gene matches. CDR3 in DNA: TGTGCCAGCAGCTGGACTAGGGCAGACGCAGATACGCAGTATTTT. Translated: CASSWTRADADTQYF. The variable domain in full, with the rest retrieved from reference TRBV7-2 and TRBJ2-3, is GAGVSQSPSNKVTEKGKDVELRCDPISGHTALYWYRQSLGQGLEFLIYFQGNSAPDKSGLPSDRFSAERTGGSVSTLTIQRTQQEDSAVYLCASSWTRADADTQYFGPGTRLTVL.

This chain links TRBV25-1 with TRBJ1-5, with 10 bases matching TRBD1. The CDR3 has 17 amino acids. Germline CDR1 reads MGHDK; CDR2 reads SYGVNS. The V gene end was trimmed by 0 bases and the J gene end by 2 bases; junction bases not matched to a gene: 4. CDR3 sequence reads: CASSEYGTGVGNQPQHF. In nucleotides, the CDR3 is TGTGCCAGCAGTGAATATGGGACAGGGGTGGGCAATCAGCCCCAGCATTTT. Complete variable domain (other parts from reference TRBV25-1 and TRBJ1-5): EADIYQTPRYLVIGTGKKITLECSQTMGHDKMYWYQQDPGMELHLIHYSYGVNSTEKGDLSSESTVSRIRTEHFPLTLESARPSHTSQYLCASSEYGTGVGNQPQHFGDGTRLSIL.

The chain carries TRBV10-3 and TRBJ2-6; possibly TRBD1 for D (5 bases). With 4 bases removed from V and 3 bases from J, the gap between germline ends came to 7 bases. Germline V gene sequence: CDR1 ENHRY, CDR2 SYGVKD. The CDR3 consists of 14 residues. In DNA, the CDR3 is TGTGCCATCAGTGTAGGGGATGGGGCCAACGTCCTGACTTTC. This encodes CAISVGDGANVLTF.

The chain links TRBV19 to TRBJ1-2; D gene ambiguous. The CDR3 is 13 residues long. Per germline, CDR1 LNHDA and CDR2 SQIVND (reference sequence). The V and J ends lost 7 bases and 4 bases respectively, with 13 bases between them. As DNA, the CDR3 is TGTGCCAGTATCCAAGAGAGAGGCTATGGCTACACCTTC. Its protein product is CASIQERGYGYTF. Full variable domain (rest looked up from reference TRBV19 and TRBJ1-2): DGGITQSPKYLFRKEGQNVTLSCEQNLNHDAMYWYRQDPGQGLRLIYYSQIVNDFQKGDIAEGYSVSREKKESFPLTVTSAQKNPTAFYLCASIQERGYGYTFGSGTRLTVV.

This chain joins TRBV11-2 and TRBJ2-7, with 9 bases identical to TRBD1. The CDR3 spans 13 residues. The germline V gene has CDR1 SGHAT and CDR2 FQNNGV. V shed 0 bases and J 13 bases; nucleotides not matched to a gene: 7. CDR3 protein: CASSLEGRTGEYF. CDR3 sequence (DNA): TGTGCCAGCAGCTTAGAAGGAAGGACAGGGGAATACTTC.

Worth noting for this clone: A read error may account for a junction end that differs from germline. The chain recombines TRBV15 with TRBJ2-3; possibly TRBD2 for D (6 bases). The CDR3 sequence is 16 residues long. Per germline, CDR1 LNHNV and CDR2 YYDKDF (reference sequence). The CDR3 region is CATSREWGGATDTQYF. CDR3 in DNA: TGTGCCACCAGCCGAGAGTGGGGCGGGGCCACAGATACGCAGTATTTT.

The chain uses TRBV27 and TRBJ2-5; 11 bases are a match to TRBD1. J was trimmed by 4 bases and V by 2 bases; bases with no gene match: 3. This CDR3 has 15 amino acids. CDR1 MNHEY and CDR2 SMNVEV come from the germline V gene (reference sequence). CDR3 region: CASSLGQGAGETQYF. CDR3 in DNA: TGTGCCAGCAGTTTAGGACAGGGGGCCGGAGAGACCCAGTACTTC.

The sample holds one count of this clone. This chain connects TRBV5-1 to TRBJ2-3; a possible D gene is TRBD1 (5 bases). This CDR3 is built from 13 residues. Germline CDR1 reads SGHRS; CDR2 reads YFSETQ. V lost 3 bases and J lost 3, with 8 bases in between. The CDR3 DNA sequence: TGCGCCAGCAGCTGGCAGGGAACAGATACGCAGTATTTT. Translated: CASSWQGTDTQYF. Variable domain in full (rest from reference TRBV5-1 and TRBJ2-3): KAGVTQTPRYLIKTRGQQVTLSCSPISGHRSVSWYQQTPGQGLQFLFEYFSETQRNKGNFPGRFSGRQFSNSRSEMNVSTLELGDSALYLCASSWQGTDTQYFGPGTRLTVL.

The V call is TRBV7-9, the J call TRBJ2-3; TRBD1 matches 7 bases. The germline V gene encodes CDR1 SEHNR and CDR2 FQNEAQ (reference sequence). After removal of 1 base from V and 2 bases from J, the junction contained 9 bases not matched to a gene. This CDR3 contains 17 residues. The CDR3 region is CASSLDARDSFTDTQYF. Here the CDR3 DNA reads TGTGCCAGCAGCTTAGACGCCCGGGACAGCTTCACAGATACGCAGTATTTT. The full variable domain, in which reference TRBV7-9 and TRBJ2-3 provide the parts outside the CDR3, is DTGVSQNPRHKITKRGQNVTFRCDPISEHNRLYWYRQTLGQGPEFLTYFQNEAQLEKSRLLSDRFSAERPKGSFSTLEIQRTEQGDSAMYLCASSLDARDSFTDTQYFGPGTRLTVL.

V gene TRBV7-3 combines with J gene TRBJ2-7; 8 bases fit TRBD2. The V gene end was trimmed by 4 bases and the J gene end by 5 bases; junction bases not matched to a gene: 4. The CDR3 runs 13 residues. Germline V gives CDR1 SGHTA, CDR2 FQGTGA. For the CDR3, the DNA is TGTGCCAGCAGCTCGGGGGGGCAGGACGAGCAGTACTTC. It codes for CASSSGGQDEQYF. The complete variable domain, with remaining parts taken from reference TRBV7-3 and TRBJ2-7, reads GAGVSQTPSNKVTEKGKYVELRCDPISGHTALYWYRQSLGQGPEFLIYFQGTGAADDSGLPNDRFFAVRPEGSVSTLKIQRTERGDSAVYLCASSSGGQDEQYFGPGTRLTVT.

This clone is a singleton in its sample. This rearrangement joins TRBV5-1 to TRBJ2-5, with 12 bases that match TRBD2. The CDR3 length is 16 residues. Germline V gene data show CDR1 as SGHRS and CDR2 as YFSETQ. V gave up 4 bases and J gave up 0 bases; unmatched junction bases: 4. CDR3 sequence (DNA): TGCGCCAGCAGCAGAACTAGCGGGGGGTACCAAGAGACCCAGTACTTC. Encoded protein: CASSRTSGGYQETQYF.

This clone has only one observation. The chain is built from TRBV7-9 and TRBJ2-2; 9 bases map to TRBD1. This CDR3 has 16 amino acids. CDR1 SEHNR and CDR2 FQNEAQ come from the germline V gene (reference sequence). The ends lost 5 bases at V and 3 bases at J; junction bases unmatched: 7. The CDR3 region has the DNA TGTGCCAGCAGCCGTACAGGGGGCAGAGACACCGGGGAGCTGTTTTTT. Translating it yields CASSRTGGRDTGELFF.

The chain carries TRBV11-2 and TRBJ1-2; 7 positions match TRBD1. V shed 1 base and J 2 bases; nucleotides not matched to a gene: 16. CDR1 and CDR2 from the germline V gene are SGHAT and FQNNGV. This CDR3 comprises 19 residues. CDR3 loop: CASSLVRTGVGSPNYGYTF. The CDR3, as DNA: TGTGCCAGCAGCTTAGTTAGGACAGGCGTAGGGTCCCCGAACTATGGCTACACCTTC.

The CDR3 DNA reads TGTGCCAGCAGTTTGCGGACAGGGGCGTATGGCTACACCTTC. The encoded protein is CASSLRTGAYGYTF. The chain has TRBV27 and TRBJ1-2; 9 bases align to TRBD1. This CDR3 has 14 residues. J was trimmed by 5 bases and V by 3 bases; bases with no gene match: 4. CDR1 MNHEY and CDR2 SMNVEV come from the germline V gene (reference sequence).

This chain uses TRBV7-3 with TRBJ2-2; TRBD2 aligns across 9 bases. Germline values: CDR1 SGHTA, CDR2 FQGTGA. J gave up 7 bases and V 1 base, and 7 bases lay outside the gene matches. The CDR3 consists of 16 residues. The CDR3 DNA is TGTGCCAGCAGCTTAAACGGCGGGGGGGCGGTCGGGGAGCTGTTTTTT. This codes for CASSLNGGGAVGELFF.

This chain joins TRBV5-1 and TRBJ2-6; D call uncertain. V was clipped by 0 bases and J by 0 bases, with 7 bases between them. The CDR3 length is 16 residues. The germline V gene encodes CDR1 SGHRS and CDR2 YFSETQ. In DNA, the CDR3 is TGCGCCAGCAGCTTGGCCGGTCGCTCTGGGGCCAACGTCCTGACTTTC. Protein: CASSLAGRSGANVLTF.

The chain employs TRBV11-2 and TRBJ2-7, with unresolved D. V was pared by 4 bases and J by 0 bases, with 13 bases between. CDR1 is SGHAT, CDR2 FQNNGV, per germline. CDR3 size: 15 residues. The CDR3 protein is CASSSLRWSSYEQYF. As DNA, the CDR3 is TGTGCCAGCAGCTCCCTTCGCTGGAGCTCCTACGAGCAGTACTTC.